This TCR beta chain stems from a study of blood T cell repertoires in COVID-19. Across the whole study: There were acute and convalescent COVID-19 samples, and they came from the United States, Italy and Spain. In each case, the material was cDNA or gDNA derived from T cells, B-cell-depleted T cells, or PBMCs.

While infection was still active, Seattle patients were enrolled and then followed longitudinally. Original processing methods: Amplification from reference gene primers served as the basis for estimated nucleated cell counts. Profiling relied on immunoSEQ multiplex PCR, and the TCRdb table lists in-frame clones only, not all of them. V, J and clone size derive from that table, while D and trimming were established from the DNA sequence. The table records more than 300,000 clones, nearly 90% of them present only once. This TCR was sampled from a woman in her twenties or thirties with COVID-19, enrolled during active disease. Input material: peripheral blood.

The CDR3 loop is CASRGQGLSNQPQHF. The CDR3 DNA reads as TGTGCCAGCAGAGGACAGGGTCTTAGCAATCAGCCCCAGCATTTT. This chain joins TRBV6-5 and TRBJ1-5; 8 bases align to TRBD1. The germline V gene has CDR1 MNHEY and CDR2 SVGAGI. The trim removed 6 bases at V and 0 bases at J, leaving 4 bases unmatched. CDR3 length: 15 residues.